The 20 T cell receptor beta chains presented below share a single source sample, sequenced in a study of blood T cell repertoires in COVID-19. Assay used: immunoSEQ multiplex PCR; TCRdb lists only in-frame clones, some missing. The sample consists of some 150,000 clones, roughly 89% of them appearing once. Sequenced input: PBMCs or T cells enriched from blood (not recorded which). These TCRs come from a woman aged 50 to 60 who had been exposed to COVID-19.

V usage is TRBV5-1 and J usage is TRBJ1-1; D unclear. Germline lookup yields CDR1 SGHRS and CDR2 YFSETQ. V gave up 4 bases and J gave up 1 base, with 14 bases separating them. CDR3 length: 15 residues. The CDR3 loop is CASSPALGRNTEAFF. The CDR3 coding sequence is TGCGCCAGCAGCCCCGCCTTGGGCCGGAACACTGAAGCTTTCTTT.

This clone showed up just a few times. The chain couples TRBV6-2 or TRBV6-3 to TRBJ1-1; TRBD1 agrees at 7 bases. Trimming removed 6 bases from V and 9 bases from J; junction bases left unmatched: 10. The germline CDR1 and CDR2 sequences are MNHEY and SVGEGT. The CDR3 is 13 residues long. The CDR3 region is CASSPPGQLKAFF. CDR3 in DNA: TGTGCCAGCAGCCCTCCGGGACAGTTGAAAGCTTTCTTT.

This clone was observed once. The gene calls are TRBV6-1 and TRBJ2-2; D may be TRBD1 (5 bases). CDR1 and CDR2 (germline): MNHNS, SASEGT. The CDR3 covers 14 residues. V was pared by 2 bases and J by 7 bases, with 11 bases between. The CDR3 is CASSERKGDGELFF. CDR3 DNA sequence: TGTGCCAGCAGTGAAAGGAAAGGGGACGGGGAGCTGTTTTTT.

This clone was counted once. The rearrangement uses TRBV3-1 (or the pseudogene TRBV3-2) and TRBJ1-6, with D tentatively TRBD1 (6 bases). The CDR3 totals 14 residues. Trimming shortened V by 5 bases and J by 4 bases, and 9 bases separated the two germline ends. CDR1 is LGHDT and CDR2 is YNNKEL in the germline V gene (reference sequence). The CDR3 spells CASSGGQYNSPLHF. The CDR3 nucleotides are TGTGCCAGCAGCGGAGGACAGTATAATTCACCCCTCCACTTT.

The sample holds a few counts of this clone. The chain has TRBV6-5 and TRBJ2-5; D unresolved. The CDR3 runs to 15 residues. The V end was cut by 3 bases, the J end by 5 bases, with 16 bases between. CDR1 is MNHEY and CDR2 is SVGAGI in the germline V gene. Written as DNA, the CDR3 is TGTGCCAGCAGTTATTATAGAAGCCCAGGCGAGACCCAGTACTTC. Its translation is CASSYYRSPGETQYF.

CDR3 sequence reads: CASSPATSGNYEQYF. CDR3 DNA sequence: TGTGCCAGCTCACCAGCGACTAGCGGGAACTACGAGCAGTACTTC. The V gene is TRBV18, the J gene TRBJ2-7; 11 positions match TRBD2. J was trimmed by 3 bases and V by 2 bases; bases with no gene match: 3. Germline values: CDR1 KGHSH, CDR2 LQKENI. The CDR3 has 15 residues.

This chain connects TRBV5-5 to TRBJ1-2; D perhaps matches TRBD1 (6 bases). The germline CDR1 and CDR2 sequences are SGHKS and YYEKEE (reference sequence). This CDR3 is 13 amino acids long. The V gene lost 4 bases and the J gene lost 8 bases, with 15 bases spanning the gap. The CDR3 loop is CASSHSPGDGYTF. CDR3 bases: TGTGCCAGCAGCCACTCCCCAGGGGACGGCTACACCTTC.

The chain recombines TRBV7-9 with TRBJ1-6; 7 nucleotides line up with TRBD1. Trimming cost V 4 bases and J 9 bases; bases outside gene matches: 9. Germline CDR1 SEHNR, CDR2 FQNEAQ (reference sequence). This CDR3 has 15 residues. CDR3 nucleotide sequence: TGTGCCAGCAGCTCCACCACAGGGGCCAGTTCACCCCTCCACTTT. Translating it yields CASSSTTGASSPLHF. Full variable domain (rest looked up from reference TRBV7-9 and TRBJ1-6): DTGVSQNPRHKITKRGQNVTFRCDPISEHNRLYWYRQTLGQGPEFLTYFQNEAQLEKSRLLSDRFSAERPKGSFSTLEIQRTEQGDSAMYLCASSSTTGASSPLHFGNGTRLTVT.

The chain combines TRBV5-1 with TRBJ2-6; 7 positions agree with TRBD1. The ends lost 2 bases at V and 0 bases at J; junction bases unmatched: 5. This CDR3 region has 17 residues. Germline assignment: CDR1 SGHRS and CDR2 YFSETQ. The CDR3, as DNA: TGCGCCAGCAGCTTTCCGGGACAGATCTCTGGGGCCAACGTCCTGACTTTC. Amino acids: CASSFPGQISGANVLTF. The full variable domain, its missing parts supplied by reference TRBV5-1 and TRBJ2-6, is KAGVTQTPRYLIKTRGQQVTLSCSPISGHRSVSWYQQTPGQGLQFLFEYFSETQRNKGNFPGRFSGRQFSNSRSEMNVSTLELGDSALYLCASSFPGQISGANVLTFGAGSRLTVL.

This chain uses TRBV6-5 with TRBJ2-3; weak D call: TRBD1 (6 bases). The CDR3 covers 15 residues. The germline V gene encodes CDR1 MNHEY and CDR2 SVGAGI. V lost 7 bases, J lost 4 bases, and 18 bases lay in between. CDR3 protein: CASTTNRAFPDTQYF. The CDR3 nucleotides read TGTGCCAGCACTACAAACAGGGCCTTCCCAGATACGCAGTATTTT.

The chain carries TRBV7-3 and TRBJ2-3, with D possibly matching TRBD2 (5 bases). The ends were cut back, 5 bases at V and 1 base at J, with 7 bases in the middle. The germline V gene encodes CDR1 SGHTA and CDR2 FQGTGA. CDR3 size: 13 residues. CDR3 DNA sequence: TGTGCCAGCAGCCAAGCGGGCACAGATACGCAGTATTTT. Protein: CASSQAGTDTQYF.

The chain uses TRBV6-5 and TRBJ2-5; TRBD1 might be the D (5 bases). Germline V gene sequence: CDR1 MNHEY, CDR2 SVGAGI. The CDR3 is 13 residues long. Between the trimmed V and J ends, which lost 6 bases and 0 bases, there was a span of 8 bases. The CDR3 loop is CASSRVHQETQYF. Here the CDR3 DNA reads TGTGCCAGCAGCAGGGTTCACCAAGAGACCCAGTACTTC.

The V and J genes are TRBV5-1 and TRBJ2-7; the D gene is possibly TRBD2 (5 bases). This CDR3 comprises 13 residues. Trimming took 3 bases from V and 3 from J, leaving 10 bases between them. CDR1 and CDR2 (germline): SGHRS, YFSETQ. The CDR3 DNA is TGCGCCAGCAGCTCGCCCGGAGGCTACGAGCAGTACTTC. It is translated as CASSSPGGYEQYF.

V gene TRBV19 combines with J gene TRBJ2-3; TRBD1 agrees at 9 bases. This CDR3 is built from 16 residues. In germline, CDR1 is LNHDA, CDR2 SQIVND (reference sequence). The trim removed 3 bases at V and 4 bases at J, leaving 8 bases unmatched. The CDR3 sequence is CASSMRGQGSADTQYF. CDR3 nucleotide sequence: TGTGCCAGTAGTATGAGGGGACAGGGTTCAGCAGATACGCAGTATTTT.

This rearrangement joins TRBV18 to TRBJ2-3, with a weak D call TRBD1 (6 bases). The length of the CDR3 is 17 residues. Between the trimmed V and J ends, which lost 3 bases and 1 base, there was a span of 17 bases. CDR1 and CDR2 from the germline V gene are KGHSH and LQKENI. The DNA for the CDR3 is TGTGCCAGCTCACCCCGACAGGTACTCCCGGGCACAGATACGCAGTATTTT. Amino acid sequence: CASSPRQVLPGTDTQYF. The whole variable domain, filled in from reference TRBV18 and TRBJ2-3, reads NAGVMQNPRHLVRRRGQEARLRCSPMKGHSHVYWYRQLPEEGLKFMVYLQKENIIDESGMPKERFSAEFPKEGPSILRIQQVVRGDSAAYFCASSPRQVLPGTDTQYFGPGTRLTVL.

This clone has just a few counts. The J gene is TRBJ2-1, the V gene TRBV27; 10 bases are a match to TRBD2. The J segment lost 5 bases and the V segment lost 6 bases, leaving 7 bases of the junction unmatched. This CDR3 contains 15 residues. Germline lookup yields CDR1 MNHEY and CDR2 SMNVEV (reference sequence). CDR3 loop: CASSLWTSGNNEQFF. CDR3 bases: TGTGCCAGCAGCCTCTGGACTAGCGGAAACAATGAGCAGTTCTTC.

CDR3 in amino acids: CASSRGTGGNTEAFF. CDR3 coding DNA: TGTGCCAGCAGCCGTGGGACAGGGGGGAACACTGAAGCTTTCTTT. The V gene is TRBV11-2, the J gene TRBJ1-1; TRBD1 matches at 11 bases. There are 15 residues in the CDR3. V lost 5 bases and J lost 1; bases outside the gene matches: 3. Looked up from germline, CDR1 is SGHAT and CDR2 is FQNNGV.

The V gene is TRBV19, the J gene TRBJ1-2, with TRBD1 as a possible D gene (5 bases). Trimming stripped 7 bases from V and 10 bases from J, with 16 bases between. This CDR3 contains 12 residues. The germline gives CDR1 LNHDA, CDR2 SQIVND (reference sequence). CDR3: CASTEGPRDYTF. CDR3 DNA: TGTGCCAGTACTGAGGGACCGCGGGACTACACCTTC.

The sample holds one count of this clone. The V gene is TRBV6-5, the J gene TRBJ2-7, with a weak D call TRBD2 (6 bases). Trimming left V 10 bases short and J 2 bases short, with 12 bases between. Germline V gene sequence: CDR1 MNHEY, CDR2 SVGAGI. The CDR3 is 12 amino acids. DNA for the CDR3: TGTGCCACCGCCGGGACTGCCTACGAGCAGTACTTC. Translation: CATAGTAYEQYF.

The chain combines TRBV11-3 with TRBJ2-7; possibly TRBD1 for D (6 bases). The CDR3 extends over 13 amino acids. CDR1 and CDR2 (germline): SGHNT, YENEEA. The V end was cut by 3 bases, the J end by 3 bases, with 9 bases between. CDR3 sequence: CASSFGQSYEQYF. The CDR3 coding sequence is TGTGCCAGCAGCTTTGGACAGAGCTACGAGCAGTACTTC.